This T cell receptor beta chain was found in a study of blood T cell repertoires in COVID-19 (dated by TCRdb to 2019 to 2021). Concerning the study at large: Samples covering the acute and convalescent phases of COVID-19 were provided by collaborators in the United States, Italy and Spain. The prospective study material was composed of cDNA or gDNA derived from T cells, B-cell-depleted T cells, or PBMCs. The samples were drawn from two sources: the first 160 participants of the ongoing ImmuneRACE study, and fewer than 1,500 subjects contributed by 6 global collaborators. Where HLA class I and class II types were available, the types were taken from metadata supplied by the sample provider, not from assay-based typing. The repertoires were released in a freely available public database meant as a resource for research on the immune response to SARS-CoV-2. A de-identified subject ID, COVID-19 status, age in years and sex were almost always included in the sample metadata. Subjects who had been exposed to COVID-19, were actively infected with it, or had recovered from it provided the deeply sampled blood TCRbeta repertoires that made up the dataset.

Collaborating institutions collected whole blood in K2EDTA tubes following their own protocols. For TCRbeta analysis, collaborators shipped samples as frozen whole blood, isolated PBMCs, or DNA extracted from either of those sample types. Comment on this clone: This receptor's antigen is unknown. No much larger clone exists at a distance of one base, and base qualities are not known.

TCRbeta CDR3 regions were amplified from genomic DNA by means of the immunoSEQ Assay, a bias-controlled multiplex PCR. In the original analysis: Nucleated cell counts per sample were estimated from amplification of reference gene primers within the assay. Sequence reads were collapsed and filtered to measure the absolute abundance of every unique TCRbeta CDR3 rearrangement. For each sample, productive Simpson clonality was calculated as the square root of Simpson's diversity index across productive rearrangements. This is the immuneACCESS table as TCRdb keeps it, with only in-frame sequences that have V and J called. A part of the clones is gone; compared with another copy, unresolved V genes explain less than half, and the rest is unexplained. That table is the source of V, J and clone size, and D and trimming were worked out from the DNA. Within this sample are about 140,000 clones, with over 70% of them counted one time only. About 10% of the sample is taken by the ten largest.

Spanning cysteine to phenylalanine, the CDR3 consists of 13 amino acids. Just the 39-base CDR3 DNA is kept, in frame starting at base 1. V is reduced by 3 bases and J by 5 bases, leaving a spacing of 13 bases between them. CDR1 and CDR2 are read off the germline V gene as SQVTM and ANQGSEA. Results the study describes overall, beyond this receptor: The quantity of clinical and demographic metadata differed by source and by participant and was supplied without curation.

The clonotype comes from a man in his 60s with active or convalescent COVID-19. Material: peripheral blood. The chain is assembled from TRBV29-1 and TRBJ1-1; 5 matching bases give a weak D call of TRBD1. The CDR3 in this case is CSVESRAGTEAFF. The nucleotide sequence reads TGCAGCGTTGAGTCCCGGGCAGGGACTGAAGCTTTCTTT.